The sequence of this TCR beta chain was determined in a study of blood T cell repertoires in COVID-19. Turning to the study itself: PBMCs, B-cell-depleted T cells, or T cells provided the cDNA or gDNA that made up the material.

J was trimmed by 7 bases and V by 4 bases; bases with no gene match: 15. In germline, CDR1 is SGHRS, CDR2 YFSETQ. This CDR3 is 17 amino acids long. As processed by the authors: How many nucleated cells were present was estimated from reference gene primer amplification. TCRdb's table, derived via immunoSEQ multiplex PCR, lists solely in-frame clones and lacks some. The V and J calls and clone size come from that table; D and trimming were worked out from the DNA. Of 65,000 or so clones in the sample, approximately 80% were seen once. The TCR sequence derives from a man between 60 and 75 years old with acute or convalescent COVID-19. The sample was peripheral blood. This chain joins TRBV5-1 and TRBJ2-3; 10 bases fit TRBD2. CDR3: CASSRPSGGDIPHTQYF. The CDR3 DNA reads TGCGCCAGCAGCAGGCCTAGCGGGGGCGACATTCCGCATACGCAGTATTTT.